The source of this T cell receptor (beta chain) is a study of cytomegalovirus exposure and HLA in healthy donors. Study overall: Roughly 170 million T cells yielded 117 million unique TCR beta sequences in earlier analysis. General study results and limits: Investigators reported 164 TCR beta chains as tied to cytomegalovirus.

In the case of this clone: Its antigen is currently unknown.

Primers: 60 Vbeta forward and 13 Jbeta reverse. Original analysis: About 12 million of the 80 million or so unique TCR beta chains counted in a later analysis were shared. Method: immunoSEQ multiplex PCR; TCRdb's copy keeps in-frame clones and lacks some. V, J and clone size are taken as reported in that table, and D and trimming were inferred from the DNA itself. The repertoire table contains about 200,000 clones. This CDR3 comprises 13 residues. From germline, CDR1 is MDHEN and CDR2 SYDVKM. V dropped 6 bases and J dropped 4 bases, with 12 bases sitting between them. Specimen: PBMCs. The TCR originated in a girl aged 2 to 9 in good health and CMV-seropositive. This chain joins TRBV28 and TRBJ2-5; D gene uncertain. The CDR3 sequence: CASRKRRPETQYF. The CDR3 DNA follows: TGTGCCAGCAGGAAGCGTCGTCCAGAGACCCAGTACTTC. Complete variable domain (other parts from reference TRBV28 and TRBJ2-5): DVKVTQSSRYLVKRTGEKVFLECVQDMDHENMFWYRQDPGLGLRLIYFSYDVKMKEKGDIPEGYSVSREKKERFSLILESASTNQTSMYLCASRKRRPETQYFGPGTRLLVL.